What follows describes a single TCR beta chain. V lost 0 bases and J lost 6, with 14 bases in between. The CDR3 is 15 amino acids. The germline V gene has CDR1 SGDLS and CDR2 YYNGEE. This specimen belongs to a study of blood T cell repertoires in COVID-19. The data were produced by immunoSEQ multiplex PCR, yet TCRdb's version contains in-frame clones alone and is incomplete. The sample has 300,000 to 350,000 clones; around 87% are singletons. The rearrangement links TRBV9 to TRBJ2-3, with D possibly being TRBD2 (6 bases). Specimen: PBMCs or T cells enriched from blood (not recorded which). This receptor was identified in a woman aged 18-30 years with acute COVID-19. The CDR3 region has the DNA TGTGCCAGCAGCGTAGCGGGACTTAGCGTCGATACGCAGTATTTT. Amino acid sequence: CASSVAGLSVDTQYF.